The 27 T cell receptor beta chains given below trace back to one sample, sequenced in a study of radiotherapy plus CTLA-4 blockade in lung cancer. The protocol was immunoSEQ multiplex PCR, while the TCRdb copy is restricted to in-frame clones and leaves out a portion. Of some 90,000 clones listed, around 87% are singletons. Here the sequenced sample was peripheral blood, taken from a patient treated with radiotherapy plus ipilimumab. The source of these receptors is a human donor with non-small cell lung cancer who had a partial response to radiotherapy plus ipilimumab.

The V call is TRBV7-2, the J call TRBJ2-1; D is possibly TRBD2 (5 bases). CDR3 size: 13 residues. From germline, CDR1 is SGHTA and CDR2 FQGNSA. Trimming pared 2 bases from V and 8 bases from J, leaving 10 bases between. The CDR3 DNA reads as TGTGCCAGCAGCTTACCTAGCCGGGATGAGCAGTTCTTC. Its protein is CASSLPSRDEQFF.

The CDR3 here is CASSSTDRDTEAFF. CDR3 bases: TGTGCCAGCAGCTCAACCGACAGGGACACTGAAGCTTTCTTT. The chain is built from TRBV7-2 and TRBJ1-1; 7 bases are a match to TRBD1. Germline CDR1 and CDR2: SGHTA and FQGNSA. The V gene end was trimmed by 4 bases and the J gene end by 3 bases; junction bases not matched to a gene: 5. This CDR3 spans 14 amino acids.

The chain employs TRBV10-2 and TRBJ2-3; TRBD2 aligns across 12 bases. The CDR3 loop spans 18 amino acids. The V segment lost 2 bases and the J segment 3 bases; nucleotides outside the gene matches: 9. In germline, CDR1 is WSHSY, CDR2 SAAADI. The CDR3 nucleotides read TGCGCCAGCAGTGAGCCGACTAGCGGGAGACTTAGGACAGATACGCAGTATTTT. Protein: CASSEPTSGRLRTDTQYF.

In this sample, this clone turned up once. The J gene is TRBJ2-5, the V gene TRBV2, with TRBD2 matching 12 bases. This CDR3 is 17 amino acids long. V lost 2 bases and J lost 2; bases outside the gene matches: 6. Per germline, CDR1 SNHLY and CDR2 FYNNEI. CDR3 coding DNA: TGTGCCAGCAGTGAACTAGCGGGAGGGCCGCGACAAGAGACCCAGTACTTC. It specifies CASSELAGGPRQETQYF.

The CDR3 here is CASSVTGTTNEKLFF. CDR3 in DNA: TGTGCCAGCAGCGTAACTGGTACAACTAATGAAAAACTGTTTTTT. The chain combines TRBV9 with TRBJ1-4; D is uncertain. The CDR3 totals 15 residues. Germline values: CDR1 SGDLS, CDR2 YYNGEE. Trimming took 1 base from V and 0 from J, leaving 7 bases between them.

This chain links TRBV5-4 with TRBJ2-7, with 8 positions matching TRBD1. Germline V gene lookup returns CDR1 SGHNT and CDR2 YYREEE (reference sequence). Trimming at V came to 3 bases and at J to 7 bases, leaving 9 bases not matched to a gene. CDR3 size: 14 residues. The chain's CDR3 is CASSSGTGPLEQYV. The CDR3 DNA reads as TGTGCCAGCAGCTCCGGGACAGGCCCCCTTGAGCAGTACGTC.

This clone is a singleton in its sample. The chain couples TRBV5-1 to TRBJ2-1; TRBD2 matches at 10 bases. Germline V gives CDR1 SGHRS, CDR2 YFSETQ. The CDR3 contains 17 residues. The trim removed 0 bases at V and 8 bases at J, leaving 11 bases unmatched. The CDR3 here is CASSLVSSGSSGHEQFF. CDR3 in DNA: TGCGCCAGCAGCTTGGTTTCTAGCGGGAGCTCTGGCCATGAGCAGTTCTTC.

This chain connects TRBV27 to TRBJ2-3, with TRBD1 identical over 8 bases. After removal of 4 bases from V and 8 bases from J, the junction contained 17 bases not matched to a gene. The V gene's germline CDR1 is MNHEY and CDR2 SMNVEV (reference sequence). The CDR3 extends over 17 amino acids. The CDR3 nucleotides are TGTGCCAGCAGTTCAGGCCCAATAGGACAGGGTGGTAGTACGCAGTATTTT. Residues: CASSSGPIGQGGSTQYF.

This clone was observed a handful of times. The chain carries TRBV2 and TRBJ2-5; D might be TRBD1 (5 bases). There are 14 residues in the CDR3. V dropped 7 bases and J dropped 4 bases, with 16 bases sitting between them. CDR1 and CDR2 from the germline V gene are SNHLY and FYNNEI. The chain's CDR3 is CASKEQAFLETQYF. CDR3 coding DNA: TGTGCCAGCAAAGAACAGGCGTTCTTAGAGACCCAGTACTTC.

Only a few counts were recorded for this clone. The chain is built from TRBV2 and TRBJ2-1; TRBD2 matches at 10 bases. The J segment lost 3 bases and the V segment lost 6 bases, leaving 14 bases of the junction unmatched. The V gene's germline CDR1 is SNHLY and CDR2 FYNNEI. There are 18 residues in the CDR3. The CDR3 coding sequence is TGTGCCAGCAGGGGGCGGCCAAGAACTAGCGGGGACTACAATGAGCAGTTCTTC. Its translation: CASRGRPRTSGDYNEQFF.

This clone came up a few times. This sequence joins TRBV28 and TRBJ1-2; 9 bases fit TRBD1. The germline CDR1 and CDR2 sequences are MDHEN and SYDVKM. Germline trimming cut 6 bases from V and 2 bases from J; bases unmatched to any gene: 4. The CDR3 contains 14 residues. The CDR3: CASRRDRVNYGYTF. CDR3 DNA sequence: TGTGCCAGCAGACGGGACAGGGTGAACTATGGCTACACCTTC.

CDR3 nucleotides: TGTGCCAGCAGCCGACTAGCGGAGAGCTCCTACGAGCAGTACGTC. Translation: CASSRLAESSYEQYV. V gene TRBV6-1 combines with J gene TRBJ2-7; 9 bases are a match to TRBD2. Germline values: CDR1 MNHNS, CDR2 SASEGT. The CDR3 length is 15 residues. V was pared by 6 bases and J by 0 bases, with 6 bases of the junction left unmatched.

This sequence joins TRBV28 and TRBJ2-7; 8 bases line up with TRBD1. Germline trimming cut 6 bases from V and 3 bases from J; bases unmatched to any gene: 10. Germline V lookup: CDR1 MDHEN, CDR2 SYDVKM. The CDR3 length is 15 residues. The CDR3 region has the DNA TGTGCCAGCAGCTCATTCGGACAGGGTCTCTACGAGCAGTACTTC. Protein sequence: CASSSFGQGLYEQYF.

CDR3 bases: TGTGCCAGCAGCAAAAACGGGGGACAGGCTGTCTTCCACTATGGCTACACCTTC. It yields the protein CASSKNGGQAVFHYGYTF. The rearrangement uses TRBV7-2 and TRBJ1-2; 8 nucleotides align to TRBD1. The CDR3 has 18 amino acids. Germline lookup yields CDR1 SGHTA and CDR2 FQGNSA. V was clipped by 5 bases and J by 3 bases; unmatched bases: 17.

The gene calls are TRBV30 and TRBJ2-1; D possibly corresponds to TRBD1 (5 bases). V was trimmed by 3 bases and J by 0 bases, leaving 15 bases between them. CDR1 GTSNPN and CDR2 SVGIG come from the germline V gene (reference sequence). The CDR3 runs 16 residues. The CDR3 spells CAWRGLASSSYNEQFF. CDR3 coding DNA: TGTGCCTGGAGGGGGCTGGCGTCGAGCTCCTACAATGAGCAGTTCTTC.

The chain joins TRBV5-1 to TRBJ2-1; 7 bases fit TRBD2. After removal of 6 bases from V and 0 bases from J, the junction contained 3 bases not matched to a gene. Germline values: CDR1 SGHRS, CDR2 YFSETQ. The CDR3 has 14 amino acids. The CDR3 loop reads CASKGGSSYNEQFF. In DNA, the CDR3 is TGCGCCAGCAAGGGAGGGAGCTCCTACAATGAGCAGTTCTTC.

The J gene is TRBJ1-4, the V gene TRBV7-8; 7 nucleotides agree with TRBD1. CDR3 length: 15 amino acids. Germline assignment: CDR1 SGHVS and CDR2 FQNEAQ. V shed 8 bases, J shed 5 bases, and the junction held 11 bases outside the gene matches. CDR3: CASPKGQEMNEKLFF. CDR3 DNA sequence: TGTGCCAGCCCAAAAGGACAGGAGATGAATGAAAAACTGTTTTTT.

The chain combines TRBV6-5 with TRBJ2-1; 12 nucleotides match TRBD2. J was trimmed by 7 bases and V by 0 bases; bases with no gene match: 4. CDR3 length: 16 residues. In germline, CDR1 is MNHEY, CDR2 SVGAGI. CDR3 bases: TGTGCCAGCAGTTACTCGGCTAGCGGGAGGGGAAATGAGCAGTTCTTC. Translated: CASSYSASGRGNEQFF.

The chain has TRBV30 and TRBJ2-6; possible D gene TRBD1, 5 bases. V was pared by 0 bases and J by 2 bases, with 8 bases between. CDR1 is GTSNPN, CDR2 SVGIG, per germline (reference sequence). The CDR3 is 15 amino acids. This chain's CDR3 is CAWSVGAPGANVLTF. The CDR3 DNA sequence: TGTGCCTGGAGTGTAGGGGCGCCTGGGGCCAACGTCCTGACTTTC.

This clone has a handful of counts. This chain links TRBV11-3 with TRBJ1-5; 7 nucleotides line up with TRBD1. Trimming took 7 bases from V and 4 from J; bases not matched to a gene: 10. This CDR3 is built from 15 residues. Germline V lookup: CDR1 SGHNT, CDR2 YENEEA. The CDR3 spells CASTERQGPNQPQHF. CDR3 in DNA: TGTGCCAGCACCGAAAGACAGGGTCCAAATCAGCCCCAGCATTTT.

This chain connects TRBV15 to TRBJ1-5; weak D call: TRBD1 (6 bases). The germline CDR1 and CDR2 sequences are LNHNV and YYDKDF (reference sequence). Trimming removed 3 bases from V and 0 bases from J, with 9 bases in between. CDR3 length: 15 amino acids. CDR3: CATSSLQGSNQPQHF. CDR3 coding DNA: TGTGCCACCAGCAGCTTACAGGGTAGCAATCAGCCCCAGCATTTT. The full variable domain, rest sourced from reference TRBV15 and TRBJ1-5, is DAMVIQNPRYQVTQFGKPVTLSCSQTLNHNVMYWYQQKSSQAPKLLFHYYDKDFNNEADTPDNFQSRRPNTSFCFLDIRSPGLGDTAMYLCATSSLQGSNQPQHFGDGTRLSIL.

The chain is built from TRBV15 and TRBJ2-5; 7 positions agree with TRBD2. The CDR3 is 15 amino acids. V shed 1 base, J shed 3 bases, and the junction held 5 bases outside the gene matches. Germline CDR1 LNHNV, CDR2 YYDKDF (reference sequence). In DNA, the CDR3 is TGTGCCACCAGCAGAGGGGGGGGTGCAGAAGAGACCCAGTACTTC. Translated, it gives CATSRGGGAEETQYF.

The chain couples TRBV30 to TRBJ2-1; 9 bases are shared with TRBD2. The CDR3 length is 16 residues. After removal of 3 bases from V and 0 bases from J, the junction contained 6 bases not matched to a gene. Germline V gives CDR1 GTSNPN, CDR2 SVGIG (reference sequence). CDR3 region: CAWRGGRVSSYNEQFF. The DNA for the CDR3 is TGTGCCTGGAGGGGCGGGAGGGTCAGCTCCTACAATGAGCAGTTCTTC.

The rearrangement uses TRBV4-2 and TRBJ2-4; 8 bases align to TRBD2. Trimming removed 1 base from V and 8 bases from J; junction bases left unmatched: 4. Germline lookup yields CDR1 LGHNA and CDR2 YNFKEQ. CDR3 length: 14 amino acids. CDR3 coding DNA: TGTGCCAGCAGCCAAGGAGCGGGAGAATACATTCAGTACTTC. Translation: CASSQGAGEYIQYF.

The CDR3 bases are TGTGCCAGCAGGGGGTTAGCCCCAGGGTCGCAGTATTTT. Translation gives CASRGLAPGSQYF. This sequence joins TRBV2 and TRBJ2-3, with a tentative D call TRBD1 (5 bases). The CDR3 covers 13 residues. Germline-derived CDR1 and CDR2 are SNHLY and FYNNEI. V lost 6 bases and J 10 bases, leaving 17 bases between the germline ends.

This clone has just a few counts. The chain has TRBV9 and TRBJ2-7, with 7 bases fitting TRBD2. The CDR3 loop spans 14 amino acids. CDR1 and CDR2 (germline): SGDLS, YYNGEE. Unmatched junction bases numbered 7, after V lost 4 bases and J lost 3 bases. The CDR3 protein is CASSPGGGSYEQYV. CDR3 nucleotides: TGTGCCAGCAGCCCTGGGGGGGGGAGCTACGAGCAGTACGTC.

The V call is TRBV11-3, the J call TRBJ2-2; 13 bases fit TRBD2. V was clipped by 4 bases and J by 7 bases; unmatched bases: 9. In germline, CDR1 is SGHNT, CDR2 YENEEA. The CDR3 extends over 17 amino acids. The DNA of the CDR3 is TGTGCCAGCAGCTCTCCCGGGACTAGCGGGGCCGGCGGGGAGCTGTTTTTT. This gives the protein CASSSPGTSGAGGELFF.